The rows below give T cell receptor beta chains drawn from one sample of a study of cytomegalovirus exposure and HLA in healthy donors. Libraries were prepared by immunoSEQ multiplex PCR; TCRdb keeps only in-frame clonotypes and omits some of them. This sample has about 110,000 clones, with about 85% found just once. The sample comprised PBMCs. These receptors were taken from a woman between 18 and 30 years old in good health and CMV-seronegative. CDR3s leave out the opening cysteine and the closing phenylalanine or tryptophan. The order of the fields is D gene, V gene, J gene, CDR3 protein. D genes are given only for firm matches.

d_call: TRBD1
v_call: TRBV14
j_call: TRBJ2-3
cdr3_aa: ASSRVGQGPDTQY

d_call: TRBD1
v_call: TRBV2
j_call: TRBJ2-7
cdr3_aa: ASSATGVWEQY

d_call: TRBD1
v_call: TRBV7-9
j_call: TRBJ1-1
cdr3_aa: ASSPGEAGTGRGREAF

d_call: TRBD1
v_call: TRBV19
j_call: TRBJ1-1
cdr3_aa: ASSIPGQVGEAF

d_call: -
v_call: TRBV7-9
j_call: TRBJ2-1
cdr3_aa: ASSLVLGLLSYNEQF

d_call: TRBD1
v_call: TRBV6-1
j_call: TRBJ2-2
cdr3_aa: ASSEITGDTGELF

d_call: TRBD2
v_call: TRBV19
j_call: TRBJ2-7
cdr3_aa: ASSSGLAVYEQY

d_call: TRBD1
v_call: TRBV19
j_call: TRBJ1-1
cdr3_aa: ASSGQGPEAF

d_call: TRBD1
v_call: TRBV6-6
j_call: TRBJ1-2
cdr3_aa: ASRGDRVYGYT

d_call: TRBD1
v_call: TRBV5-5
j_call: TRBJ1-5
cdr3_aa: ASSTSGQGDAQPQH

d_call: -
v_call: TRBV29-1
j_call: TRBJ2-1
cdr3_aa: SAPGVSYNEQF

d_call: -
v_call: TRBV2
j_call: TRBJ1-5
cdr3_aa: ASSEQVLNQPQH